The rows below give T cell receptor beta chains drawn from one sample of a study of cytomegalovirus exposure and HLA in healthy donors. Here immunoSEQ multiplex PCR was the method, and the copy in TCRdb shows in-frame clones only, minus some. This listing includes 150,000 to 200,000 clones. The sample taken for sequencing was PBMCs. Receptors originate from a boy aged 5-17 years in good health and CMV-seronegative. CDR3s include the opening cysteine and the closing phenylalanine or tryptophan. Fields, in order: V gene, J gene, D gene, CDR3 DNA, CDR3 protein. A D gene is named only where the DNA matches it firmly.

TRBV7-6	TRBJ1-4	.	TGTGCCAGCAGCTTAGGAGTTCCCGAAAAACTGTTTTTT	CASSLGVPEKLFF
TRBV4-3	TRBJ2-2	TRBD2	TGCGCCAGCAGCTATCTAGCGGGGGGCGGTGCCGGGGAGCTGTTTTTT	CASSYLAGGGAGELFF
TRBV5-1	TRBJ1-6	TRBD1	TGCGCCAGCAGCCTGGCCCAGACGACAGGGGGCCTTACCTATAATTCACCCCTCCACTTT	CASSLAQTTGGLTYNSPLHF
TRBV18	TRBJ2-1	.	TGTGCCAGCTCACCATACGCTAGCTCCTACAATGAGCAGTTCTTC	CASSPYASSYNEQFF
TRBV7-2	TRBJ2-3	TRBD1	TGTGCCAGCAGCTTAGTTGGACCGGGACAGGGGCCAGATACGCAGTATTTT	CASSLVGPGQGPDTQYF
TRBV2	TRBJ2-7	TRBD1	TGTGCCAGCAGTCAGGGGGTTAGCTCCTACGAGCAGTACTTC	CASSQGVSSYEQYF
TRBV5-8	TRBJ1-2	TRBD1	TGTGCCAGCAGCTCGAAACTGGACAGGGGAGGCTATGGCTACACCTTC	CASSSKLDRGGYGYTF
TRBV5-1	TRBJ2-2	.	TGCGCCAGCAGCCCCATAGGGAGACGGGACACCGGGGAGCTGTTTTTT	CASSPIGRRDTGELFF
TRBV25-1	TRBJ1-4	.	TGTGCCAGCAGTGCTCTCTTCGCAACTAATGAAAAACTGTTTTTT	CASSALFATNEKLFF
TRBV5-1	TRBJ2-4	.	TGCGCCAGCAGCTTGGGAGCGGGCATTCAGTACTTC	CASSLGAGIQYF
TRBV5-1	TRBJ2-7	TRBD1	TGCGCCAGCAGCTTCTCACCGGGACAGGGGACGTACGAGCAGTACTTC	CASSFSPGQGTYEQYF